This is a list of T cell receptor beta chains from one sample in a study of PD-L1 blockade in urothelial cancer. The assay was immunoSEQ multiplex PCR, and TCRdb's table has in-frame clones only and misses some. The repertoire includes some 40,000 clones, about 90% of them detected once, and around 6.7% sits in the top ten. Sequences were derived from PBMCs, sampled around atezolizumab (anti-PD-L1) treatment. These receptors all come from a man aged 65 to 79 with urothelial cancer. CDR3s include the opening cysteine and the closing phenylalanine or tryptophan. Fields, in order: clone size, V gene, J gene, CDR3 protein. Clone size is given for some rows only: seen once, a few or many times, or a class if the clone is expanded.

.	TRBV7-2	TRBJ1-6	CASSLTGTAYNSPLHF
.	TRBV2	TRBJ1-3	CASSEGLGISGNTIYF
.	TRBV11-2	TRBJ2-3	CASSLDPPGLQGTDTQYF
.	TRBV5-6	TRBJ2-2	CASSLRVRRSGELFF
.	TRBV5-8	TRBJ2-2	CASSLYGTGDTGELFF
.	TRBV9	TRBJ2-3	CASSEGRTFPGDTQYF
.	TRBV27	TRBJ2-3	CASSLQESSTDTQYF
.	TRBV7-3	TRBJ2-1	CASSPNPLGSEQFF
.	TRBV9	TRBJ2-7	CASSVATGSYEQYF
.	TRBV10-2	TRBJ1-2	CASSESEAGLGYGYTF
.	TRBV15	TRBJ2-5	CATSRIAGSRETQYF
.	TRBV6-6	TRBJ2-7	CASSSRDRGPEQYF
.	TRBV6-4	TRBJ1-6	CASSDSGGRGSPLHF
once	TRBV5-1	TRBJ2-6	CASSFSLGGVSGANVLTF
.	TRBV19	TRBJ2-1	CASRPLLAGEGNEQFF
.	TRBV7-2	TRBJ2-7	CASSLGVSGINEQYF
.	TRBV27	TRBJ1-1	CASSNIGTGGENTEAFF
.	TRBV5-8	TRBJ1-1	CASSLGTGGIAFF
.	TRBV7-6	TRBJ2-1	CASSLYGDSGRFVDEQFF
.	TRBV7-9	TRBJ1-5	CASSLGGGRAGNQPQHF
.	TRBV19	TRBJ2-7	CASSISGAYEQYF
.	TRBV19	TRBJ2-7	CASSAGTSSEQYF
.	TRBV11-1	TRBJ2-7	CASSLTSASSYEQYF
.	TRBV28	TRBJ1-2	CASSSPQGGLVELYGYTF
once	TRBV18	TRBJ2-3	CASSPGLAGSTDTQYF
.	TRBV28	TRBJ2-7	CASSLSPPSYEQYF
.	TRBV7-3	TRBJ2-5	CASSRSAGVEETQYF
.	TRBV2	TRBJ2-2	CASSPIAGLNTGELFF
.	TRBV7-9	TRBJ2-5	CASNSNSGKGTQYF
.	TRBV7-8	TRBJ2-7	CASSRPRDSSGGLTYEQYF
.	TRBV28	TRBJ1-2	CASSLEIYGYTF
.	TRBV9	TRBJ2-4	CASSVEPSAKNIQYF
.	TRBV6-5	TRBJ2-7	CASSLSTGAYEQYF
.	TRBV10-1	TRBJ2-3	CASSSGRWDTQYF
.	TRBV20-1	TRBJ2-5	CSARVEIQYF
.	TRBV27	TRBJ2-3	CASSARRGDTQYF
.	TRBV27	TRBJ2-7	CASSGDRVRDEQYF
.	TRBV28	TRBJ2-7	CASSSRAYEQYF
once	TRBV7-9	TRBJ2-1	CASSHGQGNEQFF
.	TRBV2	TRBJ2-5	CASSEGAPRETQYF
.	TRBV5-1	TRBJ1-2	CASSPGQGYGYTF
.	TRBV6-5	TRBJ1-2	CASSKTGDGYTF
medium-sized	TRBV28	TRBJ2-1	CASSLLDSGSNEQFF
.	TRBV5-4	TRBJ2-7	CASSIGTTSYEQYF
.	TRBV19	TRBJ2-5	CASNTGDPETQYF
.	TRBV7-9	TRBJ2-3	CASSRTSGNTDTQYF
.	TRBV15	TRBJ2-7	CATSRGGRSSYEQYF
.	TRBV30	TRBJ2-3	CAWSGLAVTDTQYF
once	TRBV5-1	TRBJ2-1	CASSLTLSSYNEQFF
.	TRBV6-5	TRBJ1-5	CASSTGGLQPQHF
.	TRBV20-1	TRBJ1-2	CSATPDYGYTF